A selection of T cell receptor beta chains follows, all from one sample in a study of human T cells and chemical hapten exposure. TCRdb itself ran the RACE reads through MiXCR, one entry per CDR3 protein. Here the sample spans around 300,000 distinct CDR3 sequences, around 7% being singletons. Sequenced material: whole blood, taken in connection with sensitization to the hapten diphenylcyclopropenone (DPC). These receptor sequences come from a woman younger than 35 with alopecia areata. Some clones in this sample may be carry-over from other donors' samples. CDR3s include the opening cysteine and the closing phenylalanine or tryptophan. D genes are given only for firm matches. Some rows mark clone size as missing; the rest say once, few, many or name a class of expanded clone.

size: -; J: TRBJ1-1; D: -; V: TRBV5-1; DNA: TGCGCCAGCAGCTTCGACGGCACGAACACTGAAGCTTTCTTT; CDR3: CASSFDGTNTEAFF
size: many; J: TRBJ2-1; D: -; V: TRBV28; DNA: TGTGCCAGCAGTTTACCGGACAATGAGCAGTTCTTC; CDR3: CASSLPDNEQFF
size: many; J: TRBJ2-6; D: -; V: TRBV7-9; DNA: TGTGCCAGCAGCCCCGCAGGGGTATCTGGGGCCAACGTCCTGACTTTC; CDR3: CASSPAGVSGANVLTF
size: many; J: TRBJ1-4; D: -; V: TRBV27; DNA: TGTGCCAGCAGTTTGGGAGACAGTATTGGGTGGGGAAAACTGTTTTTT; CDR3: CASSLGDSIGWGKLFF
size: many; J: TRBJ2-2; D: -; V: TRBV13; DNA: TGTGCCAGCAGCTTTCGGGACGACACCGGGGAGCTGTTTTTT; CDR3: CASSFRDDTGELFF
size: many; J: TRBJ1-1; D: TRBD1; V: TRBV6-5; DNA: TGTGCCAGCAGACAAAAGGGGGCACCGGCTGAAGCTTTCTTT; CDR3: CASRQKGAPAEAFF
size: many; J: TRBJ2-2; D: TRBD1; V: TRBV7-3; DNA: TGTGCCAGCAGCTCACAGGGGGTGACCGGGGAGCTGTTTTTT; CDR3: CASSSQGVTGELFF
size: -; J: TRBJ1-5; D: TRBD1; V: TRBV12-3/TRBV12-4; DNA: TGTGCCAGCAGCCTGACAGGGGGCCTTCAGCCCCAGCATTTT; CDR3: CASSLTGGLQPQHF
size: -; J: TRBJ1-2; D: -; V: TRBV4-3; DNA: TGCGCCAGCAGCCAAGAAGTATGGGGAGGCTCTAACTATGGCTACACCTTC; CDR3: CASSQEVWGGSNYGYTF
size: -; J: TRBJ1-2; D: -; V: TRBV6-5; DNA: TGTGCCAGCAGACCTGCCCTTGATGGCTACACCTTC; CDR3: CASRPALDGYTF
size: many; J: TRBJ2-7; D: -; V: TRBV20-1; DNA: TGCAGTGCTAGAGATTTCGGGACACAGCCCTACGAGCAGTACTTC; CDR3: CSARDFGTQPYEQYF
size: many; J: TRBJ2-5; D: -; V: TRBV12-3/TRBV12-4; DNA: TGTGCCAGCAGTCCCAGTGGGGATTCCCAAGAGACCCAGTACTTC; CDR3: CASSPSGDSQETQYF
size: -; J: TRBJ1-3; D: -; V: TRBV7-2; DNA: TGTGCCAGCAGCTTGGGAGGCCTGGCTGGAAACACCATATATTTT; CDR3: CASSLGGLAGNTIYF
size: -; J: TRBJ2-4; D: TRBD2; V: TRBV7-9; DNA: TGTGCCAGCAGCTCAATGGAAGCGGGGGGATTTGGAAACATTCAGTACTTC; CDR3: CASSSMEAGGFGNIQYF
size: -; J: TRBJ2-1; D: -; V: TRBV11-1; DNA: TGTGCCAGCAGCTTAGGCCAGGGGTCCCACGGGGGCTACAATGAGCAGTTCTTC; CDR3: CASSLGQGSHGGYNEQFF
size: -; J: TRBJ2-1; D: -; V: TRBV6-6; DNA: TGTGCCAGCAGAACCATCAAGGGACATCACTCCTACAATGAGCAGTTCTTC; CDR3: CASRTIKGHHSYNEQFF
size: many; J: TRBJ2-3; D: -; V: TRBV7-9; DNA: TGTGCCAGCAGCCCCCGGACAGGGAGGGCAGATACGCAGTATTTT; CDR3: CASSPRTGRADTQYF
size: many; J: TRBJ2-1; D: -; V: TRBV24-1; DNA: TGTGCCACCAGTGCCGACGGGGATTCCTACAATGAGCAGTTCTTC; CDR3: CATSADGDSYNEQFF
size: few; J: TRBJ1-5; D: TRBD1; V: TRBV12-5; DNA: TGTGCTAGTGGTTTGTCACGGACAGGGTATCAGCCCCAGCATTTT; CDR3: CASGLSRTGYQPQHF
size: few; J: TRBJ2-3; D: -; V: TRBV4-3; DNA: TGCGCCAGCAGCCAAGATAGAGGCCTTGGAGTACGAACAGATACGCAGTATTTT; CDR3: CASSQDRGLGVRTDTQYF